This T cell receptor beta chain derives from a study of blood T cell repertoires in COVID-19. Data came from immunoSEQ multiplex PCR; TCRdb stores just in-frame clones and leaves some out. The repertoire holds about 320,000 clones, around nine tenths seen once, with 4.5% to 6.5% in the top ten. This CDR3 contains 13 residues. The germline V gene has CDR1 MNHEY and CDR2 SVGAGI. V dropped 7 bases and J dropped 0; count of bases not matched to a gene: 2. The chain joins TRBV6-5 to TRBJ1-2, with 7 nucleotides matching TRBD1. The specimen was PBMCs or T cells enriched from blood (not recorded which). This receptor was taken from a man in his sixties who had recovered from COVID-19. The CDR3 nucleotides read TGTGCCAGCAAGGGGGCCACTAACTATGGCTACACCTTC. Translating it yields CASKGATNYGYTF.